Listed below are T cell receptor beta chains from one sample, sequenced in a study of T cell responses to AZD1222 COVID-19 vaccine. Clones were read by immunoSEQ multiplex PCR, and TCRdb kept only the in-frame ones, dropping some. The top ten hold roughly 1.6% of the sample, which has under 150,000 clones, 85% to 95% seen once. The sample consisted of peripheral blood, taken 28 days after the second AZD1222 dose. These receptors were collected from an adult who received the AZD1222 COVID-19 vaccine. The CDR3 runs from the conserved cysteine through the conserved F or W. The order of the fields is D gene, clone size, V gene, J gene, CDR3 protein, CDR3 DNA. D genes are given only for firm matches. Clone size appears in some rows only: once, few, many, or a class for an expanded clone.

>NA|once|TRBV4-2|TRBJ2-7
CASSQDFEQYF
TGTGCCAGCAGCCAAGATTTCGAGCAGTACTTC
>TRBD1|NA|TRBV30|TRBJ1-4
CAWKSVTGTVNEKLFF
TGTGCCTGGAAAAGTGTGACCGGGACAGTCAATGAAAAACTGTTTTTT
>TRBD2|NA|TRBV6-4|TRBJ2-1
CASSVTSGGVNEQFF
TGTGCCAGCAGTGTGACTAGCGGAGGGGTGAATGAGCAGTTCTTC
>NA|NA|TRBV19|TRBJ1-1
CASFRGPEAFF
TGTGCCAGTTTTAGGGGCCCTGAAGCTTTCTTT
>TRBD2|NA|TRBV19|TRBJ2-5
CASSIRLAGAQETQYF
TGTGCCAGTAGTATTAGGCTAGCGGGAGCACAAGAGACCCAGTACTTC
>TRBD2|NA|TRBV28|TRBJ2-1
CASSLSSSGSSNEQFF
TGTGCCAGCAGTTTATCCTCTAGCGGGAGTAGCAATGAGCAGTTCTTC
>NA|NA|TRBV9|TRBJ2-3
CASSVGVDSPLGDTQYF
TGTGCCAGCAGCGTAGGCGTCGACAGCCCATTAGGAGATACGCAGTATTTT
>NA|NA|TRBV15|TRBJ1-6
CATSRDTGNSPLHF
TGTGCCACCAGCAGAGACACAGGCAATTCACCCCTCCACTTT
>TRBD1|NA|TRBV27|TRBJ2-7
CASRVPGQGAREQYF
TGTGCCAGCAGAGTACCGGGACAGGGGGCCCGCGAGCAGTACTTC
>NA|NA|TRBV28|TRBJ2-7
CASSLEKWGDYEQYF
TGTGCCAGCAGTTTAGAGAAGTGGGGGGACTACGAGCAGTACTTC
>NA|NA|TRBV7-3|TRBJ2-1
CASSLKVGASASYNEQFF
TGTGCCAGCAGCTTAAAGGTTGGGGCTAGCGCCTCCTACAATGAGCAGTTCTTC
>NA|few|TRBV4-1|TRBJ2-2
CASSRGSQANTGELFF
TGCGCCAGCAGCCGAGGCTCCCAGGCGAACACCGGGGAGCTGTTTTTT
>TRBD1|NA|TRBV28|TRBJ1-1
CASSIRDREIRTEAFF
TGTGCCAGCAGTATCCGGGACAGGGAGATCCGGACTGAAGCTTTCTTT
>NA|NA|TRBV9|TRBJ1-5
CASSPGPSFNQPQHF
TGTGCCAGCAGCCCTGGACCCTCGTTCAATCAGCCCCAGCATTTT
>NA|NA|TRBV6-4|TRBJ1-1
CASSSEVDTEAFF
TGTGCCAGCAGTTCGGAGGTGGACACTGAAGCTTTCTTT
>NA|NA|TRBV7-6|TRBJ2-6
CASSFLVGAGANVLTF
TGTGCCAGCAGCTTCCTCGTCGGGGCTGGGGCCAACGTCCTGACTTTC
>NA|NA|TRBV11-2|TRBJ1-5
CASSSEGQPQHF
TGTGCCAGCAGCTCAGAAGGCCAGCCCCAGCATTTT
>TRBD2|NA|TRBV5-1|TRBJ2-3
CASSPRTSGTDTQYF
TGCGCCAGCAGCCCGAGGACTAGCGGCACAGATACGCAGTATTTT
>TRBD1|NA|TRBV7-9|TRBJ1-1
CASSSRTGGGTEAFF
TGTGCCAGCAGCTCCAGGACAGGGGGCGGCACTGAAGCTTTCTTT
>TRBD1|NA|TRBV7-2|TRBJ2-5
CASSLDRGGETQYF
TGTGCCAGCAGCTTGGACAGGGGAGGGGAGACCCAGTACTTC